The 19 T cell receptor beta chains below come from one sample, sequenced in a study of early T cells in non-severe SARS-CoV-2 infection. MiXCR was run by TCRdb on the 5' RACE reads, yielding one entry per CDR3 protein. This sample has about 83,000 distinct CDR3 sequences; about 12% occur once, and the top ten carry about 6.5%. Source material: whole blood. These receptors came from an adult who was a healthcare worker with PCR-confirmed SARS-CoV-2 infection or an uninfected control (not recorded which).

The chain joins TRBV19 to TRBJ1-4; no firm D call. The germline gives CDR1 LNHDA, CDR2 SQIVND (reference sequence). The CDR3 covers 14 residues. The V and J ends lost 3 bases and 5 bases respectively, with 10 bases between them. CDR3 region: CASSMVSGNEKLFF. The CDR3 DNA is TGTGCCAGTAGTATGGTCTCGGGAAATGAAAAACTGTTTTTT.

The chain links TRBV20-1 to TRBJ2-7; TRBD2 matches at 10 bases. V gave up 3 bases and J gave up 6 bases; unmatched junction bases: 14. Germline lookup yields CDR1 DFQATT and CDR2 SNEGSKA (reference sequence). The CDR3 covers 16 residues. CDR3 sequence reads: CSASRAPSSGSFEQYF. CDR3 nucleotide sequence: TGCAGTGCTAGCAGAGCCCCGTCTAGCGGGAGTTTCGAGCAGTACTTC.

This clonotype was observed a single time. J is TRBJ2-6 and V is TRBV2; no reliable D call. This CDR3 comprises 14 residues. Germline CDR1 is SNHLY and CDR2 is FYNNEI. V was pared by 4 bases and J by 4 bases, with 8 bases between. The CDR3 region is CASSVESGANVLTF. CDR3 nucleotides: TGTGCCAGCAGTGTAGAATCAGGGGCCAACGTCCTGACTTTC.

This clonotype was seen a handful of times. CDR3 region: CASSTAQTAAGETQYF. DNA for the CDR3: TGCGCCAGCAGCACTGCCCAGACGGCGGCCGGAGAGACCCAGTACTTC. The rearrangement uses TRBV5-1 and TRBJ2-5; D is ambiguous. The CDR3 runs 16 residues. The V end was cut by 4 bases, the J end by 4 bases, with 20 bases between. Germline V gene lookup returns CDR1 SGHRS and CDR2 YFSETQ.

This clonotype was recorded a few times. The chain is built from TRBV29-1 and TRBJ1-1; 7 bases are shared with TRBD1. The ends lost 4 bases at V and 5 bases at J; junction bases unmatched: 10. Germline V gene sequence: CDR1 SQVTM, CDR2 ANQGSEA. The CDR3 is made up of 14 amino acids. CDR3 DNA: TGCAGCGTTGCGGGGAGAGACAGGGCGACTGAAGCTTTCTTT. As protein: CSVAGRDRATEAFF.

As regards this clonotype: This sequence may be a read error, since a much larger clone differs from it by one base. The CDR3: CASLRQGMADEKLFF. CDR3 coding DNA: TGTGCCAGCCTGAGACAGGGCATGGCTGATGAAAAACTGTTTTTT. The chain joins TRBV2 to TRBJ1-4; 7 nucleotides agree with TRBD1. This CDR3 is built from 15 residues. Germline-derived CDR1 and CDR2 are SNHLY and FYNNEI. V lost 8 bases to trimming and J lost 6 bases; unmatched junction nucleotides: 12. The full variable domain, completed using reference TRBV2 and TRBJ1-4, is EPEVTQTPSHQVTQMGQEVILRCVPISNHLYFYWYRQILGQKVEFLVSFYNNEISEKSEIFDDQFSVERPDGSNFTLKIRSTKLEDSAMYFCASLRQGMADEKLFFGSGTQLSVL.

This chain connects TRBV29-1 to TRBJ2-7; maybe TRBD1 (5 bases). V was pared by 5 bases and J by 4 bases, with 12 bases between. From germline, CDR1 is SQVTM and CDR2 ANQGSEA. This CDR3 contains 12 residues. DNA of the CDR3: TGCAGCGTTACTTACGACAGTTACGAGCAGTACTTC. This gives the protein CSVTYDSYEQYF.

Only a few counts were recorded for this clonotype. This CDR3 is CAISGGSSYNEQFF. CDR3 DNA: TGTGCCATCAGTGGGGGGAGCTCCTACAATGAGCAGTTCTTC. The gene calls are TRBV10-3 and TRBJ2-1; D possibly matches TRBD1 or TRBD2 (5 bases each). The length of the CDR3 is 14 residues. CDR1 is ENHRY and CDR2 is SYGVKD in the germline V gene. Trimming pared 4 bases from V and 0 bases from J, leaving 7 bases between.

This sequence joins TRBV18 and TRBJ2-1; 7 nucleotides line up with TRBD1. Germline V lookup: CDR1 KGHSH, CDR2 LQKENI. The CDR3 has 15 residues. J gave up 5 bases and V 2 bases, and 6 bases lay outside the gene matches. The CDR3 region has the DNA TGTGCCAGCTCACCATGGACAGGCTCTAACAATGAGCAGTTCTTC. Protein sequence: CASSPWTGSNNEQFF.

Here the CDR3 reads CASSPPSLSYNEQFF. The CDR3 nucleotides read TGTGCCAGCTCACCACCGAGTCTCTCCTACAATGAGCAGTTCTTC. V and J are TRBV18 and TRBJ2-1; D is unclear. From germline, CDR1 is KGHSH and CDR2 LQKENI. V was pared by 0 bases and J by 0 bases, with 6 bases between. The CDR3 has 15 residues.

The rearrangement uses TRBV2 and TRBJ2-1; 9 bases are a match to TRBD2. Per germline, CDR1 SNHLY and CDR2 FYNNEI. The V gene end was trimmed by 5 bases and the J gene end by 13 bases; junction bases not matched to a gene: 3. The CDR3 has 11 amino acids. CDR3: CASSYSGSQFF. CDR3 nucleotides: TGTGCCAGCAGTTATAGCGGGAGTCAGTTCTTC.

The chain uses TRBV29-1 and TRBJ2-3; D gene unclear. V was cut by 5 bases and J by 2 bases, with 17 bases left in between. CDR3 length equals 15 residues. The germline V gene has CDR1 SQVTM and CDR2 ANQGSEA. The CDR3 is CSVNLGEEDTDTQYF. The DNA for the CDR3 is TGCAGCGTTAATCTTGGGGAAGAGGACACAGATACGCAGTATTTT.

This chain joins TRBV20-1 and TRBJ2-5; maybe TRBD2 (6 bases). This CDR3 has 14 amino acids. Per the germline V gene, CDR1 is DFQATT and CDR2 is SNEGSKA (reference sequence). Trimming took 2 bases from V and 2 from J, leaving 12 bases between them. CDR3 DNA: TGCAGTGCTAGATCCGGGGGTACTCAAGAGACCCAGTACTTC. Translating gives CSARSGGTQETQYF.

There are a few counts of this clonotype. The chain links TRBV5-1 to TRBJ1-3; D not certain. From germline, CDR1 is SGHRS and CDR2 YFSETQ. The ends were cut back, 2 bases at V and 3 bases at J, with 6 bases in the middle. The CDR3 consists of 13 residues. CDR3 amino acids: CASSLTVGNTIYF. CDR3 in DNA: TGCGCCAGCAGCTTAACAGTTGGAAACACCATATATTTT.

The chain carries TRBV23-1 and TRBJ1-5; D uncertain. TRBV23-1 is recorded as an ORF, its role being uncertain. The length of the CDR3 is 12 residues. The V end was cut by 2 bases, the J end by 3 bases, with 2 bases between. The CDR3 region has the DNA TGCGCCAGCAGTCAAGCCAATCAGCCCCAGCATTTT. Translating it yields CASSQANQPQHF.

The chain recombines TRBV5-1 with TRBJ2-7; D remains ambiguous. Germline assignment: CDR1 SGHRS and CDR2 YFSETQ. The CDR3 sequence is 13 residues long. The V end lost 0 bases, the J end lost 7 bases, and 11 bases lay between the germline ends. The CDR3 reads CASSLGWGREQYF. The CDR3 DNA reads as TGCGCCAGCAGCTTGGGCTGGGGTAGGGAGCAGTACTTC.

The chain joins TRBV7-2 to TRBJ2-7; 7 bases are shared with TRBD2. There are 16 residues in the CDR3. CDR1 and CDR2 (germline): SGHTA, FQGNSA. V shed 4 bases, J shed 0 bases, and the junction held 9 bases outside the gene matches. The CDR3 loop reads CASSYLAVRGSYEQYF. The CDR3 DNA reads as TGTGCCAGCAGCTACCTAGCGGTCCGAGGCTCCTACGAGCAGTACTTC. The full variable domain, in which reference TRBV7-2 and TRBJ2-7 provide the parts outside the CDR3, is GAGVSQSPSNKVTEKGKDVELRCDPISGHTALYWYRQSLGQGLEFLIYFQGNSAPDKSGLPSDRFSAERTGGSVSTLTIQRTQQEDSAVYLCASSYLAVRGSYEQYFGPGTRLTVT.

This clonotype appeared many times. This chain uses TRBV6-6 with TRBJ2-7; a weak D match, TRBD1 (5 bases). The CDR3 is made up of 15 amino acids. With 0 bases removed from V and 4 bases from J, the gap between germline ends came to 13 bases. The germline V gene encodes CDR1 MNHNY and CDR2 SVGAGI (reference sequence). The CDR3 region is CASSYSTAGQYEQYF. CDR3 DNA sequence: TGTGCCAGCAGTTACTCGACGGCAGGGCAGTACGAGCAGTACTTC.

This clonotype occurred a few times. V gene TRBV4-1 combines with J gene TRBJ2-5; the D gene is possibly TRBD2 (6 bases). V gave up 0 bases and J gave up 6 bases, with 11 bases separating them. Germline CDR1 is MGHRA and CDR2 is YSYEKL. The CDR3 is 14 residues long. This CDR3 is CASSQEGGLQTQYF. For the CDR3, the DNA is TGCGCCAGCAGCCAAGAGGGGGGACTTCAGACCCAGTACTTC.